This T cell receptor beta chain was recovered during a study of CD8 T cells in ankylosing spondylitis. Findings and limits, study-wide: A motif in TCR beta, a set of eight highly homologous variants, appeared characteristic of ankylosing spondylitis blood.

This clonotype has a count of ten or more. No antigen is known for it. Germline assignment: CDR1 SQVTM and CDR2 ANQGSEA. The CDR3 spans 12 residues. Trimming removed 4 bases from V and 6 bases from J, with 12 bases in between. TCRdb used MiXCR to reprocess the 5' RACE reads, holding one entry per CDR3 protein. The sample lists more than 500,000 distinct CDR3 sequences, under 5.5% occurring once. V and J are TRBV29-1 and TRBJ2-5; D is unresolved. The clonotype originates from a male donor with ankylosing spondylitis. Sequencing was carried out using blood, either unsorted or a sorted T cell fraction (not recorded which). CDR3 residues: CSVVRQEQTQYF. The CDR3 DNA sequence: TGCAGCGTTGTGCGCCAGGAGCAGACCCAGTACTTC.